This paragraph covers one T cell receptor beta chain sequence. Its antigen remains unknown. The entry originates in a study of shared clonotypes between healthy human individuals. Study background: The plates for each donor numbered three CD4 naive, three CD4 memory, two CD8 naive and one CD8 memory. Regarding the study as a whole: Estimated richness values were generally larger in naive subsets than in memory subsets. When compared with the clonotypes that were shared by all four sorted-subset donors, the non-shared clonotypes turned out to have lower generation probabilities. The authors sampled blood alone, and tissue repertoires likely differ.

The protocol was immunoSEQ multiplex PCR, while the TCRdb copy is restricted to in-frame clones and leaves out a portion. Seen here are about 990,000 clones, approximately 78% observed once, and the top ten hold roughly 0.61%. V lost 8 bases to trimming and J lost 2 bases, with 12 bases between them. Germline V CDR1 and CDR2: MDHEN, SYDVKM. This CDR3 is 13 amino acids long. Input material: memory CD4+ T cells from PBMCs. Subset in this sample: CD45RA-negative fraction. This receptor was taken from a man aged 18 to 30 in good health. Some clones in this sample may be carry-over from other donors' samples. This chain uses TRBV28 with TRBJ1-1; D gene unclear. CDR3 sequence reads: CASRTDFNTEAFF. For the CDR3, the DNA is TGTGCCAGCCGGACGGATTTTAACACTGAAGCTTTCTTT.